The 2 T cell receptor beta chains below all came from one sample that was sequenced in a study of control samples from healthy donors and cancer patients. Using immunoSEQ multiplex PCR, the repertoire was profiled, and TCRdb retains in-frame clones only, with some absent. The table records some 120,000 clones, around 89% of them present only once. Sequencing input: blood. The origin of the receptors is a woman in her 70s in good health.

CDR3 bases: TGTGCCAGCAGCTTTTCTCCTGGAAACACCATATATTTT. Translated, it gives CASSFSPGNTIYF. This chain connects TRBV7-8 to TRBJ1-3; no clear D gene. V lost 3 bases, J lost 2 bases, and 5 bases lay in between. The CDR3 covers 13 residues. Germline V gene sequence: CDR1 SGHVS, CDR2 FQNEAQ.

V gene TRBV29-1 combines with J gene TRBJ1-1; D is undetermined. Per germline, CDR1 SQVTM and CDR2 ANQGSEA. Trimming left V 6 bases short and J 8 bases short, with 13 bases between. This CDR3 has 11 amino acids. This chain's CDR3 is CSVATWAEAFF. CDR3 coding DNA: TGCAGCGTGGCCACCTGGGCCGAAGCTTTCTTT.